This T cell receptor (beta chain) was captured by sequencing in a study of blood T cell repertoires in COVID-19. The overall study: Sources were T cells, B-cell-depleted T cells, or PBMCs; the material itself was cDNA or gDNA.

CDR3 length: 17 amino acids. Trimming at V came to 5 bases and at J to 4 bases, leaving 16 bases not matched to a gene. Germline CDR1 SGHVS, CDR2 FQNEAQ. The data were produced by immunoSEQ multiplex PCR, yet TCRdb's version contains in-frame clones alone and is incomplete. Of about 170,000 clones in the sample, 83% were seen once. The chain uses TRBV7-8 and TRBJ1-1, with 7 bases identical to TRBD1. This TCR came from a woman of 80 years or more with acute or convalescent COVID-19. Material for sequencing was peripheral blood. The CDR3 is CASSRTGVHVMPTEAFF. The CDR3 DNA sequence: TGTGCCAGCAGCCGTACAGGGGTGCATGTAATGCCCACTGAAGCTTTCTTT.